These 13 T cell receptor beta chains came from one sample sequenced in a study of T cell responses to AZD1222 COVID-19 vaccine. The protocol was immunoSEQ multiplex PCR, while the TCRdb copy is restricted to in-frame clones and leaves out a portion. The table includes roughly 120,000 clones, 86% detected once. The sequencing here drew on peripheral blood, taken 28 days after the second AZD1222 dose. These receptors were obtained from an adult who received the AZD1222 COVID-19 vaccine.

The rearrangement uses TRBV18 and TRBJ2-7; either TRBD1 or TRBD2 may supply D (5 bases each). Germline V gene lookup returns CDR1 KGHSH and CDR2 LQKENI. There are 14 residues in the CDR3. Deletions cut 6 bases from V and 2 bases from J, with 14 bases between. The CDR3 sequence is CASSPQRGTYEQYF. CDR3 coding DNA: TGTGCCAGCTCGCCTCAGAGGGGCACCTACGAGCAGTACTTC.

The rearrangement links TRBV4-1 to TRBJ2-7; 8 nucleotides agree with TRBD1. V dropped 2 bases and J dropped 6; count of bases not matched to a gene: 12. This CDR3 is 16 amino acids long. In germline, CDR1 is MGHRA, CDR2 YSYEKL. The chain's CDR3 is CASSQFSGTGSLEQYF. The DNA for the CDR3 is TGCGCCAGCAGCCAATTCTCGGGGACAGGTTCTCTCGAGCAGTACTTC.

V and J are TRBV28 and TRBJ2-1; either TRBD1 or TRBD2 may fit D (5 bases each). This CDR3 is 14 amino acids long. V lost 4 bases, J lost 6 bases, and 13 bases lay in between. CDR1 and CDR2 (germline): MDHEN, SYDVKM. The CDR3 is CASSSGPRSNEQFF. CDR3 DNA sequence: TGTGCCAGCAGTTCGGGACCCCGCAGCAATGAGCAGTTCTTC. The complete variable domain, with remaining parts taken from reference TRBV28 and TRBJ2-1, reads DVKVTQSSRYLVKRTGEKVFLECVQDMDHENMFWYRQDPGLGLRLIYFSYDVKMKEKGDIPEGYSVSREKKERFSLILESASTNQTSMYLCASSSGPRSNEQFFGPGTRLTVL.

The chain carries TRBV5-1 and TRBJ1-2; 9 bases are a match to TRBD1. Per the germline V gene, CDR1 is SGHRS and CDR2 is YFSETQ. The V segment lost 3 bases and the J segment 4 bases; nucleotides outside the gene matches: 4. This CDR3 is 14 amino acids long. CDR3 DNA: TGCGCCAGCAGCTCGGGACAGGGTGGCTATGGCTACACCTTC. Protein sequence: CASSSGQGGYGYTF.

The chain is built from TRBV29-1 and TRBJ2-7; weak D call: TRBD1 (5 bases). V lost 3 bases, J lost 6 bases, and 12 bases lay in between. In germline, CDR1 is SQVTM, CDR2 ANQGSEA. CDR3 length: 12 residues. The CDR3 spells CSVDGKGFEQYF. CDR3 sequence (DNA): TGCAGCGTTGACGGTAAGGGGTTCGAGCAGTACTTC.

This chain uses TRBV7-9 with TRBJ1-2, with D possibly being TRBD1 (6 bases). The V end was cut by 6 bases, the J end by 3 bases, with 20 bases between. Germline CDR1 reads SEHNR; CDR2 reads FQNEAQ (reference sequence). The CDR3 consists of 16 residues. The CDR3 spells CASSSSAQGDYYGYTF. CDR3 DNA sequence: TGTGCCAGCAGTTCTAGCGCACAGGGAGACTACTATGGCTACACCTTC. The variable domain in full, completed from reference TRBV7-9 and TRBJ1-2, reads DTGVSQNPRHKITKRGQNVTFRCDPISEHNRLYWYRQTLGQGPEFLTYFQNEAQLEKSRLLSDRFSAERPKGSFSTLEIQRTEQGDSAMYLCASSSSAQGDYYGYTFGSGTRLTVV.

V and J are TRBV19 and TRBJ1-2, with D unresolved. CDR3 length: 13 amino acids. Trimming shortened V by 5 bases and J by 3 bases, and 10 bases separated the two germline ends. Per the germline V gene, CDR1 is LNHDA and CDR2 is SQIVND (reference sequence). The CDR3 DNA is TGTGCCAGTAGTTGGAGGGAAGACTATGGCTACACCTTC. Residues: CASSWREDYGYTF.

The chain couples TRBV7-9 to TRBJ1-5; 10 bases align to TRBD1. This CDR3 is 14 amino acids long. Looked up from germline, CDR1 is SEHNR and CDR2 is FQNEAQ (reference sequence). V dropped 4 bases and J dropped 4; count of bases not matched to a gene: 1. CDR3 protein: CASSWTGGNQPQHF. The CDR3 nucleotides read TGTGCCAGCAGCTGGACAGGGGGGAATCAGCCCCAGCATTTT.

The CDR3 sequence: CASSLAPHGSNTGELFF. The CDR3 nucleotides are TGTGCCAGCAGCTTAGCACCACACGGGTCAAACACCGGGGAGCTGTTTTTT. V and J are TRBV13 and TRBJ2-2; D not resolved. Germline V gene sequence: CDR1 PRHDT, CDR2 FYEKMQ (reference sequence). The CDR3 consists of 17 residues. Trimming pared 1 base from V and 2 bases from J, leaving 14 bases between.

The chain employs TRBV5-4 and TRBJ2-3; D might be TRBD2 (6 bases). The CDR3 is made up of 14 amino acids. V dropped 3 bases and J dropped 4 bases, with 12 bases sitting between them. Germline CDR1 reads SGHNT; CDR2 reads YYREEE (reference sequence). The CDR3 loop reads CASSSGGKADTQYF. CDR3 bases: TGTGCCAGCAGCTCCGGGGGAAAGGCAGATACGCAGTATTTT.

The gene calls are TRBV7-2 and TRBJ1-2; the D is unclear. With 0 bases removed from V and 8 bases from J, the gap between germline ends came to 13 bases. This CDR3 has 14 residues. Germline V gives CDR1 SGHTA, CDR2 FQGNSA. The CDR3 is CASSLAGEGGGYTF. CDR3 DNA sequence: TGTGCCAGCAGCTTAGCTGGGGAGGGAGGCGGCTACACCTTC.

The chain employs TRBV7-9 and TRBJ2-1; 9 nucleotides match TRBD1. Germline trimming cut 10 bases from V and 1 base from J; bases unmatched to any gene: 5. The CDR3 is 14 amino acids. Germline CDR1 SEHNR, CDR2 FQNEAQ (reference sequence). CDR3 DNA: TGTGCCATTACGGACAGGGGATCCTACAATGAGCAGTTCTTC. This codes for CAITDRGSYNEQFF. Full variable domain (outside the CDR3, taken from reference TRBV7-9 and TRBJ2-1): DTGVSQNPRHKITKRGQNVTFRCDPISEHNRLYWYRQTLGQGPEFLTYFQNEAQLEKSRLLSDRFSAERPKGSFSTLEIQRTEQGDSAMYLCAITDRGSYNEQFFGPGTRLTVL.

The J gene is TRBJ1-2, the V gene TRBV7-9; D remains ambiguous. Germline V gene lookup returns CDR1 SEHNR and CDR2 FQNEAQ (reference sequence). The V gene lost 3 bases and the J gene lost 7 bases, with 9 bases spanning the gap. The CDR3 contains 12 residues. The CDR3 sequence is CASSFPGGGYTF. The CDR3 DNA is TGTGCCAGCAGCTTCCCCGGTGGTGGCTACACCTTC.